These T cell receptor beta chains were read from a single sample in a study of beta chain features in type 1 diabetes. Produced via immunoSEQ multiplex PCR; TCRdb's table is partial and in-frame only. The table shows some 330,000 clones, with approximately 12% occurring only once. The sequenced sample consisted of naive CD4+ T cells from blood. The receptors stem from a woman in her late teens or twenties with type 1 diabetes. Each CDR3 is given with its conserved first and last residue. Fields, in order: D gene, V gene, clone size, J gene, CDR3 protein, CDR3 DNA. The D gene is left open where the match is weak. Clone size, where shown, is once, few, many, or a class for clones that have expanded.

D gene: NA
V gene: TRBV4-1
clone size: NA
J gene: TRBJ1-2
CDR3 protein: CASSLPNLNRAF
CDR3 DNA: TGCGCCAGCAGCCTACCCAACTTAAATCGAGCCTTC

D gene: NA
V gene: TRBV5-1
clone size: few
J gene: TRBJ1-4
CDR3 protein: CASSLASRQVNEKLFF
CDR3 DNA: TGCGCCAGCAGCTTGGCCTCCCGACAAGTGAATGAAAAACTGTTTTTT

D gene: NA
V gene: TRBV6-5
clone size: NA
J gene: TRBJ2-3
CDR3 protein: CASSYSLVTDTQYF
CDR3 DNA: TGTGCCAGCAGTTACTCGCTAGTGACAGATACGCAGTATTTT

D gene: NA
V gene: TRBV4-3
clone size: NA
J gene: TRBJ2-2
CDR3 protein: CASSQVSRAGELFF
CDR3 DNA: TGCGCCAGCAGCCAAGTGTCCCGGGCCGGGGAGCTGTTTTTT

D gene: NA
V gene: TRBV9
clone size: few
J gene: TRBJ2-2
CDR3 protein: CASSPPVGELFF
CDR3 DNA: TGTGCCAGCAGCCCCCCGGTCGGGGAGCTGTTTTTT

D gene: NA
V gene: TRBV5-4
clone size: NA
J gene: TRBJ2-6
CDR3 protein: CASGLQGGANVLTF
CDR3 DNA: TGTGCCAGCGGCCTCCAGGGTGGGGCCAACGTCCTGACTTTC

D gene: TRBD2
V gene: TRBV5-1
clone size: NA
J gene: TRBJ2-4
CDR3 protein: CASSLSGENIQYF
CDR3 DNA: TGCGCCAGCAGCTTGAGCGGGGAAAACATTCAGTACTTC

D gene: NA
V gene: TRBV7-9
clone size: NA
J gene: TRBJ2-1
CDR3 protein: CASSSSGTKGDEQFF
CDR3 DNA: TGTGCCAGCAGCTCCTCCGGGACAAAAGGGGATGAGCAGTTCTTC

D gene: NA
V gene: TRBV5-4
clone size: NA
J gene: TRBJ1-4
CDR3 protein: CASSLGASSNEKLFF
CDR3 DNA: TGTGCCAGCAGCTTGGGGGCCAGTTCTAATGAAAAACTGTTTTTT

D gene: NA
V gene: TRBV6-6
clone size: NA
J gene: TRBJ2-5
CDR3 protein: CASSYSGGEGRETQYF
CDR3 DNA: TGTGCCAGCAGTTACTCCGGCGGAGAAGGTAGAGAGACCCAGTACTTC

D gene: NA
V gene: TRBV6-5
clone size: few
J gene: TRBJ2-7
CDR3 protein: CASSSRGGAAYEQYF
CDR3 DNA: TGTGCCAGCAGTTCCCGAGGAGGGGCAGCCTACGAGCAGTACTTC

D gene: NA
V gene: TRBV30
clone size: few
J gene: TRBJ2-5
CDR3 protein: CVGGRKETQYF
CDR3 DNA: TGTGTCGGGGGGCGTAAAGAGACCCAGTACTTC

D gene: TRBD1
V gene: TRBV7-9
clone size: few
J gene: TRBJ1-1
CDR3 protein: CASSPRQGWTEAFF
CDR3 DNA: TGTGCCAGCAGCCCCCGACAGGGTTGGACTGAAGCTTTCTTT

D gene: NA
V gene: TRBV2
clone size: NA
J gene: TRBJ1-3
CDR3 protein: CASRERLFSGNTIYF
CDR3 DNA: TGTGCCAGCAGAGAACGACTGTTCTCTGGAAACACCATATATTTT

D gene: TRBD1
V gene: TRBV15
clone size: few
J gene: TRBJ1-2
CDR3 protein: CATSRRAGGRGLGYTF
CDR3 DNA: TGTGCCACCAGCAGGAGAGCAGGGGGCAGGGGGCTTGGCTACACCTTC

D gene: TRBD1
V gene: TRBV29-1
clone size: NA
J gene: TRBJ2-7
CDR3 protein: CSVEPGQGYEQYF
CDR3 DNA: TGCAGCGTTGAGCCGGGACAGGGTTACGAGCAGTACTTC

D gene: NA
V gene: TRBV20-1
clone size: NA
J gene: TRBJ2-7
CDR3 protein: CSAPKHGEQYF
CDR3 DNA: TGCAGTGCTCCTAAACACGGGGAGCAGTACTTC

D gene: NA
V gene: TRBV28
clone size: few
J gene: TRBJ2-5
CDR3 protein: CASNLSGFKETQYF
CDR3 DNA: TGTGCCAGCAACCTCAGCGGGTTTAAAGAGACCCAGTACTTC

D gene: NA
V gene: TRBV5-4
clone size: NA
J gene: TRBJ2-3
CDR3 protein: CASSFTTDTQYF
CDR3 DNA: TGTGCCAGCAGCTTTACTACAGATACGCAGTATTTT

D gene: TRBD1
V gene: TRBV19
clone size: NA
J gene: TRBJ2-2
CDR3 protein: CASNLHRGRGTGELFF
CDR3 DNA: TGTGCCAGTAACCTACACAGGGGGAGAGGGACCGGGGAGCTGTTTTTT

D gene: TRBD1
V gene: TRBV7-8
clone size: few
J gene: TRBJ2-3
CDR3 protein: CASSMDRGSDTQYF
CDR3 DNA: TGTGCCAGCAGCATGGACAGGGGGAGCGATACGCAGTATTTT

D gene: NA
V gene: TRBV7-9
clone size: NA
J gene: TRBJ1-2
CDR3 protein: CASSLGVREGGYTF
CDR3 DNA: TGTGCCAGCAGCTTAGGTGTTCGGGAGGGCGGCTACACCTTC

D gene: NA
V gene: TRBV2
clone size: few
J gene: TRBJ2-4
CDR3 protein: CASSPARLAKNIQYF
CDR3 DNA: TGTGCCAGCAGCCCAGCGCGTCTAGCCAAAAACATTCAGTACTTC

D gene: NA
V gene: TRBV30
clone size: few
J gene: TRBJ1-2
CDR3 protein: CAWIRTVGYTF
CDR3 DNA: TGTGCCTGGATCCGGACTGTTGGCTACACCTTC

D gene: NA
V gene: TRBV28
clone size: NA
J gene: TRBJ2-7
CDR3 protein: CASSPPGGISYEQYF
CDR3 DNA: TGTGCCAGCAGTCCCCCAGGGGGGATCTCCTACGAGCAGTACTTC

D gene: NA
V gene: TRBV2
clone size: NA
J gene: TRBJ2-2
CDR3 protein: CASSEALRAGDAGELFF
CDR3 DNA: TGTGCCAGCAGTGAAGCGCTTCGGGCAGGGGATGCCGGGGAGCTGTTTTTT

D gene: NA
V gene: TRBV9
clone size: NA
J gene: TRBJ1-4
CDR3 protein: CASSAKTGDEKLFF
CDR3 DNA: TGTGCCAGCAGCGCTAAGACGGGGGACGAAAAACTGTTTTTT

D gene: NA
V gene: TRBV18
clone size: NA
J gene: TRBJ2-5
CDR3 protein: CASSPLSGNQETQYF
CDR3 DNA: TGTGCCAGCTCACCGTTATCCGGGAACCAAGAGACCCAGTACTTC

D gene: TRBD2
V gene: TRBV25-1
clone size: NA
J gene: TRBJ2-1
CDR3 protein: CASRLAGGLFF
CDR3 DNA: TGTGCCAGCAGACTAGCGGGGGGTTTGTTCTTC